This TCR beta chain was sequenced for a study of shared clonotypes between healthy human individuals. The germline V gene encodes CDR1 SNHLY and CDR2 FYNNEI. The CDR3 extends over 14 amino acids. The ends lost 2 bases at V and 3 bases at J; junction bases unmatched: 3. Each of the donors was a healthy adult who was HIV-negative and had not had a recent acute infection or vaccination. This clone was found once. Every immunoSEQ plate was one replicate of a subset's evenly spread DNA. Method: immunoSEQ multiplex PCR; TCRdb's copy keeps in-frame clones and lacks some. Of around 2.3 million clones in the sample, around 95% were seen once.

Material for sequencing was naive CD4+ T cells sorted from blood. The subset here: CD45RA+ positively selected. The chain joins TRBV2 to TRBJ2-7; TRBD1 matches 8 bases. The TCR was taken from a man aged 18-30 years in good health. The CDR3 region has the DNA TGTGCCAGCAGTGAAATTGGACAGGGCTACGAGCAGTACTTC. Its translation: CASSEIGQGYEQYF.